The 21 T cell receptor beta chains below were found in one sample sequenced in a study of regulatory T cells in long-lasting Graves disease. With iRepertoire HTBI primers and Arm-PCR of CDR3 regions, TCR beta libraries were built. Each CDR3 protein gets one entry after TCRdb re-called the multiplex PCR reads with MiXCR. Seen here are roughly 470,000 distinct CDR3 sequences, about 20% observed once, and the top ten hold roughly 8%. As for time point: persistent/refractory GD, antithyroid drugs over 5 years with positive TRAb. Preparation of the TCR library used RNA extracted from PBMCs. The sequences come from peripheral blood mononuclear cells (PBMCs), collected when the disease was refractory, from a patient treated with antithyroid drugs. The source of these receptors is a female donor with Graves disease.

This rearrangement joins TRBV3-1 to TRBJ1-4; D not resolved. This CDR3 region has 14 residues. Germline V gene lookup returns CDR1 LGHDT and CDR2 YNNKEL (reference sequence). V lost 4 bases and J lost 8, with 14 bases in between. This CDR3 is CASSRGPRGEKLFF. CDR3 nucleotide sequence: TGTGCCAGCAGCCGTGGACCCAGAGGGGAAAAACTGTTTTTT.

The sample holds many counts of this clonotype. V usage is TRBV5-1 and J usage is TRBJ1-2; unclear D gene. The CDR3 length is 15 residues. V lost 3 bases and J lost 2, with 14 bases in between. CDR1 and CDR2 from the germline V gene are SGHRS and YFSETQ. The CDR3 DNA reads as TGCGCCAGCAGCTACGAGGGTGGCAGAAACTATGGCTACACCTTC. The encoded protein is CASSYEGGRNYGYTF.

This clonotype appeared many times. The rearrangement joins TRBV3-1 to TRBJ1-1, with D hard to call. Trimming pared 0 bases from V and 7 bases from J, leaving 12 bases between. The CDR3 length is 14 residues. The germline CDR1 and CDR2 sequences are LGHDT and YNNKEL (reference sequence). CDR3: CASSQDVAAYEAFF. The CDR3 region has the DNA TGTGCCAGCAGCCAAGATGTGGCCGCCTATGAAGCTTTCTTT. The full variable domain, in which reference TRBV3-1 and TRBJ1-1 provide the parts outside the CDR3, is DTAVSQTPKYLVTQMGNDKSIKCEQNLGHDTMYWYKQDSKKFLKIMFSYNNKELIINETVPNRFSPKSPDKAHLNLHINSLELGDSAVYFCASSQDVAAYEAFFGQGTRLTVV.

Regarding this clonotype: It may be a read error: a sequence one base away is much more abundant. The V and J genes are TRBV28 and TRBJ1-4; 8 nucleotides match TRBD1. The CDR3 is 14 amino acids. Germline values: CDR1 MDHEN, CDR2 SYDVKM. The CDR3 nucleotides are TGTGCCAGCAGCCTGACAGGGGTGGCTGAAAAACTGCTTTTT. This translates into CASSLTGVAEKLLF.

The rearrangement joins TRBV19 to TRBJ2-5, with 9 bases aligning to TRBD2. V lost 3 bases and J lost 3; bases outside the gene matches: 2. The CDR3 spans 14 residues. CDR1 and CDR2 (germline): LNHDA, SQIVND (reference sequence). The DNA for the CDR3 is TGTGCCAGTAGTATGGCGGGAGGGGAAGAGACCCAGTACTTC. Its protein product is CASSMAGGEETQYF.

This clonotype has more than one count but fewer than ten. V and J are TRBV12-3 or TRBV12-4 and TRBJ1-2; tentatively, D is TRBD1 (5 bases). Trimming took off 6 bases at V and 6 bases at J, with 23 bases between the two ends. The CDR3 is 16 amino acids. In DNA, the CDR3 is TGTGCCAGCAGGCGCTCCGGGGCAACAGTGCTAAATGGCTACACCTTC. Its protein is CASRRSGATVLNGYTF.

The table lists this clonotype with many counts. The chain joins TRBV28 to TRBJ1-5, with D tentatively TRBD1 (5 bases). CDR3 size: 17 residues. V was cut by 5 bases and J by 3 bases, with 20 bases left in between. The V gene's germline CDR1 is MDHEN and CDR2 SYDVKM. The CDR3 DNA sequence: TGTGCCAGCAGTGCGTCCCGGGGCCTTGCCGTCAATCAGCCCCAGCATTTT. Translated, it gives CASSASRGLAVNQPQHF. The full variable domain, rest sourced from reference TRBV28 and TRBJ1-5, is DVKVTQSSRYLVKRTGEKVFLECVQDMDHENMFWYRQDPGLGLRLIYFSYDVKMKEKGDIPEGYSVSREKKERFSLILESASTNQTSMYLCASSASRGLAVNQPQHFGDGTRLSIL.

This clonotype appeared many times. This chain joins TRBV9 and TRBJ2-2; D gene ambiguous. Germline V gene lookup returns CDR1 SGDLS and CDR2 YYNGEE. Trimming stripped 1 base from V and 3 bases from J, with 1 base between. The CDR3 spans 12 residues. DNA for the CDR3: TGTGCCAGCAGCGTATACACCGGGGAGCTGTTTTTT. It specifies CASSVYTGELFF.

There are many counts of this clonotype. This chain connects TRBV2 to TRBJ2-2, with TRBD1 identical over 8 bases. J was trimmed by 3 bases and V by 5 bases; bases with no gene match: 5. Germline V gives CDR1 SNHLY, CDR2 FYNNEI. This CDR3 comprises 15 residues. The CDR3 sequence: CASSSTGEDTGELFF. As DNA, the CDR3 is TGTGCCAGCAGTTCGACAGGGGAGGACACCGGGGAGCTGTTTTTT.

This clonotype was counted at least ten times. This chain uses TRBV28 with TRBJ1-2; possible D gene TRBD1, 5 bases. V was trimmed by 6 bases and J by 8 bases, leaving 16 bases between them. The CDR3 extends over 13 amino acids. CDR1 is MDHEN and CDR2 is SYDVKM in the germline V gene. The CDR3 sequence: CASRPGGSQGYTF. The CDR3 DNA reads as TGTGCCAGCAGGCCCGGGGGGTCTCAAGGCTACACCTTC.

A word on this clonotype: This probably arose from a read error, given a far larger clone one base away. The chain recombines TRBV7-9 with TRBJ1-1; the D is unclear. The CDR3 covers 13 residues. The germline V gene encodes CDR1 SEHNR and CDR2 FQNEAQ (reference sequence). Deletions cut 1 base from V and 5 bases from J, with 8 bases between. CDR3 nucleotides: TGTGCCAGCAGCTTAGTTTGGGGAACTGAAGCTTTCTTT. Translation: CASSLVWGTEAFF. Variable domain in full (rest from reference TRBV7-9 and TRBJ1-1): DTGVSQNPRHKITKRGQNVTFRCDPISEHNRLYWYRQTLGQGPEFLTYFQNEAQLEKSRLLSDRFSAERPKGSFSTLEIQRTEQGDSAMYLCASSLVWGTEAFFGQGTRLTVV.

The chain links TRBV7-2 to TRBJ2-2, with D maybe TRBD2 (7 bases). The CDR3 extends over 16 amino acids. The V gene's germline CDR1 is SGHTA and CDR2 FQGNSA. The V and J ends lost 5 bases and 4 bases respectively, with 17 bases between them. The CDR3 coding sequence is TGTGCCAGCAGCCACTCGGGGGGCAAGGTCACCGGGGAGCTGTTTTTT. Translating gives CASSHSGGKVTGELFF.

The chain has TRBV19 and TRBJ1-1; TRBD1 matches at 10 bases. Trimming at V came to 1 base and at J to 1 base, leaving 9 bases not matched to a gene. The CDR3 spans 18 residues. The germline V gene encodes CDR1 LNHDA and CDR2 SQIVND (reference sequence). DNA for the CDR3: TGTGCCAGTAGTATAGTTACTGGACAGGGGGAAAGGAACACTGAAGCTTTCTTT. Protein sequence: CASSIVTGQGERNTEAFF.

This clonotype was recorded many times. J is TRBJ2-2 and V is TRBV20-1; TRBD2 might be the D (5 bases). This CDR3 spans 16 amino acids. CDR1 is DFQATT, CDR2 SNEGSKA, per germline (reference sequence). Trimming shortened V by 4 bases and J by 5 bases, and 20 bases separated the two germline ends. The CDR3 here is CSATPPGLSGTGELFF. CDR3 DNA: TGCAGTGCTACCCCGCCCGGACTCAGTGGGACCGGGGAGCTGTTTTTT.

V usage is TRBV30 and J usage is TRBJ1-2; D remains ambiguous. With 3 bases removed from V and 0 bases from J, the gap between germline ends came to 8 bases. Germline V gene lookup returns CDR1 GTSNPN and CDR2 SVGIG (reference sequence). This CDR3 has 13 amino acids. The CDR3 protein is CAWSRRANYGYTF. In DNA, the CDR3 is TGTGCCTGGAGCCGGCGAGCTAACTATGGCTACACCTTC.

The chain combines TRBV28 with TRBJ2-5; a possible D gene is TRBD2 (6 bases). Germline CDR1 is MDHEN and CDR2 is SYDVKM. Trimming took 8 bases from V and 5 from J, leaving 21 bases between them. CDR3 length: 15 residues. CDR3 coding DNA: TGTGCCAGCTACTTGACGGGTACTAGCTTGGAGACCCAGTACTTC. It translates to CASYLTGTSLETQYF. The variable domain in full, with the rest retrieved from reference TRBV28 and TRBJ2-5, is DVKVTQSSRYLVKRTGEKVFLECVQDMDHENMFWYRQDPGLGLRLIYFSYDVKMKEKGDIPEGYSVSREKKERFSLILESASTNQTSMYLCASYLTGTSLETQYFGPGTRLLVL.

In its sample, this clonotype was seen many times. The chain links TRBV6-5 to TRBJ1-1, with unresolved D. Trimming stripped 6 bases from V and 1 base from J, with 9 bases between. The germline V gene encodes CDR1 MNHEY and CDR2 SVGAGI. The CDR3 consists of 13 residues. CDR3: CASSYTGNTEAFF. The CDR3 nucleotides are TGTGCCAGCAGCTACACGGGGAACACTGAAGCTTTCTTT.

In its sample, this clonotype was seen many times. V usage is TRBV27 and J usage is TRBJ2-7; 9 bases agree with TRBD1. The V segment lost 3 bases and the J segment 4 bases; nucleotides outside the gene matches: 4. This CDR3 contains 14 residues. In germline, CDR1 is MNHEY, CDR2 SMNVEV (reference sequence). The CDR3 nucleotides are TGTGCCAGCAGTTTGACAGGGGGAAAATACGAGCAGTACTTC. Its translation: CASSLTGGKYEQYF.

Note on this clonotype: A much bigger clone sits one base away, suggesting this may be a read error. Without the conserved terminal phenylalanine or tryptophan, this CDR3 likely stems from a read error. The J gene is TRBJ2-7, the V gene TRBV6-2 or TRBV6-3, with D hard to call. The ends were cut back, 2 bases at V and 5 bases at J, with 10 bases in the middle. The CDR3 totals 13 residues. Germline V gene data show CDR1 as MNHEY and CDR2 as SVGEGT. CDR3 sequence (DNA): TGTGCCAGCAGTTACCCCCGGCCCAACGAGCAGTACCTC. Its protein is CASSYPRPNEQYL.

This clonotype was found many times. This sequence joins TRBV12-3 or TRBV12-4 and TRBJ1-1; the D is unclear. The CDR3 has 13 amino acids. V lost 5 bases to trimming and J lost 1 base, with 8 bases between them. CDR3 in DNA: TGTGCCAGCAGTCCTGACCCGAACACTGAAGCTTTCTTT. It yields the protein CASSPDPNTEAFF.

The chain recombines TRBV20-1 with TRBJ2-7, with 8 positions matching TRBD2. The CDR3 has 14 amino acids. Losses at the gene ends were 5 bases for V and 3 bases for J; bases not matched to a gene: 9. Per germline, CDR1 DFQATT and CDR2 SNEGSKA (reference sequence). The CDR3 coding sequence is TGCAGTGCTTTTAGCGGGACCTTTCTCTACGAGCAGTACTTC. Protein: CSAFSGTFLYEQYF.